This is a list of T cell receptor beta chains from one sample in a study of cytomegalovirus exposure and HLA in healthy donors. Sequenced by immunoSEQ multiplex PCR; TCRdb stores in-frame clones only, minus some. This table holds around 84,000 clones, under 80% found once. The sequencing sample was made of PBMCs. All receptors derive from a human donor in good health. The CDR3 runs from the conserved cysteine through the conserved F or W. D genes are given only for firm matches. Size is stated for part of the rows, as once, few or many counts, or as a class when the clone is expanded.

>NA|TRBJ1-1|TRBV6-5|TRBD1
TGTGCCAGCAGTTACGGGACAGGGGGAGGATACACTGAAGCTTTCTTT
CASSYGTGGGYTEAFF
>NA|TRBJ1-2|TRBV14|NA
TGTGCCAGCAGCCAAGGCCAGTATGGCTACACCTTC
CASSQGQYGYTF
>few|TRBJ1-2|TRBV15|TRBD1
TGTGCCACCAGCAGAGATCAGGGGGATGGCTACCCCTTC
CATSRDQGDGYPF
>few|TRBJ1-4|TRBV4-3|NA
TGCGCCAGCAGCCAAGATCGCTGGGGGGAAGAAAAACTGTTTTTT
CASSQDRWGEEKLFF
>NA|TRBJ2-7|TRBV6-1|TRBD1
TGTGCCAGCAGGCGGGACAGGGGGCGCGAGCAGTACTTC
CASRRDRGREQYF
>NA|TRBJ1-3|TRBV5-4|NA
TGTGCCAGCAGCTTGAGGCAGGGGATCGGAAACACCATATATTTT
CASSLRQGIGNTIYF
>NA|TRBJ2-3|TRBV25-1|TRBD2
TGTGCCAGCAGTGAAGGACTAGCAGCAGATACGCAGTATTTT
CASSEGLAADTQYF
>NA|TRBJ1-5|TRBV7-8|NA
TGTGCCAGCAGCGGACAGAGGGACAATCAGCCCCAGCATTTT
CASSGQRDNQPQHF
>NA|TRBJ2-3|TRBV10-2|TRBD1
TGCGCCAGCAGGTCAACAGGGGACGGAACAGATACGCAGTATTTT
CASRSTGDGTDTQYF
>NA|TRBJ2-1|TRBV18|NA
TGTGCCAGCTCCGACTACCCGGGGAATGAGCAGTTCTTC
CASSDYPGNEQFF
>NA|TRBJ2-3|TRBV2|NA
TGTGCCAGCAGGGGGGTAGCGGAAGATACGCAGTATTTT
CASRGVAEDTQYF
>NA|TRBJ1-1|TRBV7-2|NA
TGTGCCAGCAGCTTCTGGGGGATTACAGGGTACACTGAAGCTTTCTTT
CASSFWGITGYTEAFF
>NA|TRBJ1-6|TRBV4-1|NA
TGCGCCAGCAGCCAACGACAGCAATATAATTCACCCCTCCACTTT
CASSQRQQYNSPLHF
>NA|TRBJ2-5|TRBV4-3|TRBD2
TGCGCCAGCAGCCAAGATGTAGCGGGGGGAGAGACCCAGTACTTC
CASSQDVAGGETQYF
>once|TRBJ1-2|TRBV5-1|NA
TGCGCCAGCAGCTTGGCCAAGGGAGACTTTAACTATGGCTACACCTTC
CASSLAKGDFNYGYTF
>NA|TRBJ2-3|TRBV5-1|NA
TGCGCCAGCACCTGGGGGGCAGATACGCAGTATTTT
CASTWGADTQYF
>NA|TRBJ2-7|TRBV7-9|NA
TGTGCCAGCAGCCGGTACTCGTACGAGCAGTACTTC
CASSRYSYEQYF
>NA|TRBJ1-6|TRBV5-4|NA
TGTGCCAGCAGCCACCAGGCCGGGGGAATTTCACCCCTCCACTTT
CASSHQAGGISPLHF
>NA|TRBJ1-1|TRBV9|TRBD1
TGTGCCAGCAGCGTAGGGACAGGGAGAACTGAAGCTTTCTTT
CASSVGTGRTEAFF
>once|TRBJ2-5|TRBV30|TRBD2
TGTGCCTGGGAACTAGCGGGCGGAGAGACCCAGTACTTC
CAWELAGGETQYF
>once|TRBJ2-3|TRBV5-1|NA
TGCGCCAGCAAACAGGGTACAGATACGCAGTATTTT
CASKQGTDTQYF